Shown below are 21 T cell receptor beta chains from a single sample sequenced in a study of shared clonotypes between healthy human individuals. Sequenced by immunoSEQ multiplex PCR; TCRdb stores in-frame clones only, minus some. The repertoire consists of roughly 650,000 clones, with 95% to 98% occurring once and the leading ten covering about 0.06%. Specimen: naive CD4+ T cells sorted from blood. Subset defined: CD45RA+ positively selected. These TCRs come from a woman aged 30 to 39 in good health.

The V and J genes are TRBV4-2 and TRBJ2-7; 7 nucleotides line up with TRBD2. With V trimmed by 0 bases and J by 4 bases, 6 bases remained unmatched. Per germline, CDR1 LGHNA and CDR2 YNFKEQ. The CDR3 sequence is 15 residues long. This chain's CDR3 is CASSQDRTRIYEQYF. CDR3 DNA: TGTGCCAGCAGCCAAGATCGGACTAGAATTTACGAGCAGTACTTC.

This clone was counted once. The genes are TRBV29-1 and TRBJ2-3; either TRBD1 or TRBD2 may supply D (5 bases each). V was clipped by 4 bases and J by 2 bases, with 13 bases between them. The CDR3 runs 14 residues. Germline loops: CDR1 SQVTM, CDR2 ANQGSEA. The CDR3 loop is CSVVGGAPTDTQYF. For the CDR3, the DNA is TGCAGCGTTGTTGGGGGAGCCCCCACAGATACGCAGTATTTT.

About this clone: Compared with germline, one end of the junction differs, possibly owing to a read error. The V call is TRBV7-9, the J call TRBJ1-5; D gene uncertain. CDR1 and CDR2 (germline): SEHNR, FQNEAQ (reference sequence). The CDR3 spans 10 residues. Here the CDR3 DNA reads TGTGCCAGCAGCTTAACAAACCCTACATTT. Its translation: CASSLTNPTF.

The rearrangement uses TRBV6-5 and TRBJ2-1, with D possibly matching TRBD2 (7 bases). The CDR3 loop spans 14 amino acids. V lost 6 bases and J 12 bases, leaving 21 bases between the germline ends. Per the germline V gene, CDR1 is MNHEY and CDR2 is SVGAGI. CDR3 loop: CASRRDKLPGGQFF. For the CDR3, the DNA is TGTGCCAGCAGGCGGGACAAGCTCCCGGGAGGGCAGTTCTTC.

The chain uses TRBV19 and TRBJ1-5; 8 bases align to TRBD1. The CDR3 is 14 amino acids. Germline loops: CDR1 LNHDA, CDR2 SQIVND (reference sequence). The V segment lost 11 bases and the J segment 5 bases; nucleotides outside the gene matches: 11. In DNA form, the CDR3 reads TGTGCCTCCGGGGACAGGCTAGGGGATCAGCCCCAGCATTTT. It yields the protein CASGDRLGDQPQHF.

The chain recombines TRBV5-1 with TRBJ1-6, with D unclear. This CDR3 contains 16 residues. Germline values: CDR1 SGHRS, CDR2 YFSETQ. With 4 bases removed from V and 9 bases from J, the gap between germline ends came to 20 bases. The CDR3 DNA follows: TGCGCCAGCAGCCCCGGGCATGGGATGGAGGGTTCACCCCTCCACTTT. This gives the protein CASSPGHGMEGSPLHF.

The V call is TRBV5-5, the J call TRBJ2-2; possibly TRBD2 for D (6 bases). Trimming pared 0 bases from V and 2 bases from J, leaving 11 bases between. The CDR3 length is 16 residues. The germline V gene encodes CDR1 SGHKS and CDR2 YYEKEE (reference sequence). The CDR3 spells CASSLGRATNTGELFF. In nucleotides, the CDR3 is TGTGCCAGCAGCTTGGGGAGGGCTACCAACACCGGGGAGCTGTTTTTT.

In its sample, this clone was seen once. The same CDR3 can be traced to other DNA sequences in this sample. This rearrangement joins TRBV18 to TRBJ2-1, with D possibly being TRBD1 (6 bases). The CDR3 runs to 13 residues. Deletions cut 6 bases from V and 3 bases from J, with 9 bases between. Germline V gene lookup returns CDR1 KGHSH and CDR2 LQKENI. The CDR3 region has the DNA TGTGCCAGCTCTCCGGACAGCTACAATGAGCAGTTCTTC. Translated: CASSPDSYNEQFF.

The chain uses TRBV5-1 and TRBJ1-1, with D unclear. The germline V and J ends were trimmed by 4 bases and 0 bases, with 7 bases remaining between them. CDR1 is SGHRS, CDR2 YFSETQ, per germline. This CDR3 spans 13 amino acids. The CDR3 loop reads CASSGYMNTEAFF. The CDR3 DNA sequence: TGCGCCAGCAGCGGCTACATGAACACTGAAGCTTTCTTT. The full variable domain, its missing parts supplied by reference TRBV5-1 and TRBJ1-1, is KAGVTQTPRYLIKTRGQQVTLSCSPISGHRSVSWYQQTPGQGLQFLFEYFSETQRNKGNFPGRFSGRQFSNSRSEMNVSTLELGDSALYLCASSGYMNTEAFFGQGTRLTVV.

The chain has TRBV30 and TRBJ2-7; 8 bases map to TRBD1. Germline V gives CDR1 GTSNPN, CDR2 SVGIG (reference sequence). The length of the CDR3 is 15 residues. V dropped 8 bases and J dropped 4; count of bases not matched to a gene: 16. The CDR3, as DNA: TGTGCCGGAAGGACAGGGATGTATGTTGGGTACGAGCAGTACTTC. This sequence encodes CAGRTGMYVGYEQYF.

In this sample, this clone turned up once. This chain links TRBV29-1 with TRBJ2-7; 9 nucleotides agree with TRBD2. The trim removed 6 bases at V and 0 bases at J, leaving 6 bases unmatched. The CDR3 is made up of 14 amino acids. The germline gives CDR1 SQVTM, CDR2 ANQGSEA. This CDR3 reads CSVAGLARSYEQYF. The CDR3 nucleotides are TGCAGCGTAGCGGGACTAGCTCGCTCCTACGAGCAGTACTTC.

The chain has TRBV4-2 and TRBJ2-2; D is uncertain. This CDR3 is built from 16 residues. V was clipped by 1 base and J by 0 bases, with 9 bases between them. Germline V gives CDR1 LGHNA, CDR2 YNFKEQ. CDR3 bases: TGTGCCAGCAGCCAAGTCAGGCTAGCGAACACCGGGGAGCTGTTTTTT. Its protein is CASSQVRLANTGELFF.

The chain joins TRBV2 to TRBJ1-2, with 7 bases identical to TRBD1. The V gene end was trimmed by 5 bases and the J gene end by 7 bases; junction bases not matched to a gene: 13. CDR1 and CDR2 (germline): SNHLY, FYNNEI. This CDR3 has 15 residues. The CDR3 DNA is TGTGCCAGCAGTCCCCGACAGGGAGGTAGGGGTGGCTACACCTTC. Its translation is CASSPRQGGRGGYTF.

Only a few counts were recorded for this clone. A junction end diverges from the germline sequence, so it may reflect a read error. The gene calls are TRBV5-1 and TRBJ2-7, with 9 positions matching TRBD1. Per germline, CDR1 SGHRS and CDR2 YFSETQ. This CDR3 spans 14 amino acids. Here the CDR3 DNA reads TGCGCCAGCAGTTTGGGACAGGGAATGCACGAGCAGTACTTC. Amino acid sequence: CASSLGQGMHEQYF.

J is TRBJ2-4 and V is TRBV6-1; 8 nucleotides align to TRBD2. V was pared by 7 bases and J by 2 bases, with 4 bases of the junction left unmatched. The CDR3 has 14 amino acids. The germline gives CDR1 MNHNS, CDR2 SASEGT. CDR3 nucleotide sequence: TGTGCCAGCACCCCTAGCGGGTCCAAAAACATTCAGTACTTC. It is translated as CASTPSGSKNIQYF.

V and J are TRBV19 and TRBJ1-6; TRBD1 might be the D (5 bases). CDR3 length: 14 amino acids. The germline V gene has CDR1 LNHDA and CDR2 SQIVND (reference sequence). Trimming left V 3 bases short and J 10 bases short, with 13 bases between. The CDR3 spells CASSMEPAGSPLHF. The CDR3 region has the DNA TGTGCCAGTAGTATGGAGCCCGCAGGGTCACCCCTCCACTTT.

This chain uses TRBV28 with TRBJ1-1, with D unresolved. V lost 4 bases and J lost 0, with 9 bases in between. The CDR3 loop spans 14 amino acids. Germline V gene sequence: CDR1 MDHEN, CDR2 SYDVKM. CDR3 region: CASSSGPLNTEAFF. In DNA form, the CDR3 reads TGTGCCAGCAGTTCGGGCCCGTTGAACACTGAAGCTTTCTTT.

This rearrangement joins TRBV6-4 to TRBJ2-3; 10 nucleotides match TRBD2. Germline assignment: CDR1 MRHNA and CDR2 SNTAGT. Germline trimming cut 6 bases from V and 3 bases from J; bases unmatched to any gene: 12. This CDR3 contains 17 residues. CDR3 protein: CASRPLWEREGTDTQYF. The CDR3 nucleotides are TGTGCCAGCAGACCCCTTTGGGAGCGGGAGGGAACAGATACGCAGTATTTT.

V is TRBV18 and J is TRBJ2-2, with 8 bases lining up with TRBD1. Germline trimming cut 3 bases from V and 10 bases from J; bases unmatched to any gene: 1. The CDR3 totals 12 residues. CDR1 and CDR2 (germline): KGHSH, LQKENI. The CDR3 DNA follows: TGTGCCAGCTCACCGACAGGGGTGGAGCTGTTTTTT. This translates into CASSPTGVELFF. The full variable domain, completed using reference TRBV18 and TRBJ2-2, is NAGVMQNPRHLVRRRGQEARLRCSPMKGHSHVYWYRQLPEEGLKFMVYLQKENIIDESGMPKERFSAEFPKEGPSILRIQQVVRGDSAAYFCASSPTGVELFFGEGSRLTVL.

The chain has TRBV10-1 and TRBJ2-2, with 8 bases matching TRBD2. Germline CDR1 WNHNN, CDR2 SYGVQD (reference sequence). The V gene end was trimmed by 3 bases and the J gene end by 5 bases; junction bases not matched to a gene: 2. The CDR3 contains 14 residues. CDR3 in DNA: TGCGCCAGCAGTGAAGCGGGAGTTACCGGGGAGCTGTTTTTT. It encodes CASSEAGVTGELFF.

CDR3 DNA: TGTGCCAGCAGTGAGAACCTAGCGGGAGGGGGCGAGCAGTACTTC. Its protein product is CASSENLAGGGEQYF. The rearrangement joins TRBV6-1 to TRBJ2-7, with 12 nucleotides matching TRBD2. Germline V gene data show CDR1 as MNHNS and CDR2 as SASEGT. This CDR3 has 15 residues. The V gene end was trimmed by 3 bases and the J gene end by 6 bases; junction bases not matched to a gene: 6.